Following are 26 T cell receptor beta chains from one sample sequenced in a study of cytomegalovirus exposure and HLA in healthy donors. The PCR ran on 60 Vbeta and 13 Jbeta primers. Using immunoSEQ multiplex PCR, the repertoire was profiled, and TCRdb retains in-frame clones only, with some absent. This table has some 52,000 clones, about 73% appearing once. The sample was PBMCs. These TCRs come from a man aged 18 to 29 in good health and CMV-seronegative.

This clone is a singleton in its sample. This chain joins TRBV10-3 and TRBJ2-1; no clear D. This CDR3 spans 14 amino acids. The ends were cut back, 0 bases at V and 10 bases at J, with 13 bases in the middle. CDR1 ENHRY and CDR2 SYGVKD come from the germline V gene. CDR3 DNA sequence: TGTGCCATCAGTGAGTCGGGCCTCATGGGCGAGCAGTTCTTC. Amino acid sequence: CAISESGLMGEQFF.

The J gene is TRBJ1-3, the V gene TRBV9; D possibly corresponds to TRBD1 (6 bases). V was trimmed by 2 bases and J by 2 bases, leaving 11 bases between them. Germline CDR1 is SGDLS and CDR2 is YYNGEE. The CDR3 length is 15 residues. The CDR3 is CASSVQEGAGNTIYF. DNA for the CDR3: TGTGCCAGCAGCGTCCAAGAGGGGGCTGGAAACACCATATATTTT.

The chain uses TRBV4-2 and TRBJ2-7, with 7 bases matching TRBD2. The CDR3 sequence is 14 residues long. Germline lookup yields CDR1 LGHNA and CDR2 YNFKEQ. V shed 3 bases, J shed 3 bases, and the junction held 5 bases outside the gene matches. The DNA of the CDR3 is TGTGCCAGCAGCCACTCTAGCGGTAGCTACGAGCAGTACTTC. Translated, it gives CASSHSSGSYEQYF.

This clone showed up just a few times. The CDR3 sequence is CASSQDRNSYNEQFF. The CDR3, as DNA: TGCGCCAGCAGCCAAGATAGGAACAGCTACAATGAGCAGTTCTTC. The chain uses TRBV4-3 and TRBJ2-1; D uncertain. V lost 0 bases, J lost 3 bases, and 9 bases lay in between. The length of the CDR3 is 15 residues. Germline V gene data show CDR1 as LGHNA and CDR2 as YSLEER.

This chain uses TRBV2 with TRBJ2-7; a possible D gene is TRBD1 (6 bases). The CDR3 is 13 amino acids. Trimming took off 8 bases at V and 3 bases at J, with 14 bases between the two ends. The germline V gene encodes CDR1 SNHLY and CDR2 FYNNEI. The CDR3 region is CASGGLDGYEQYF. Here the CDR3 DNA reads TGTGCCAGCGGGGGCCTCGACGGCTACGAGCAGTACTTC.

The chain carries TRBV29-1 and TRBJ2-7; D gene unclear. Trimming stripped 4 bases from V and 2 bases from J, with 12 bases between. Germline values: CDR1 SQVTM, CDR2 ANQGSEA. The CDR3 runs 13 residues. CDR3 DNA sequence: TGCAGCGTTGTAGTTTCAAGTACCTACGAGCAGTACTTC. Protein product: CSVVVSSTYEQYF.

The rearrangement links TRBV6-1 to TRBJ1-5; D remains unclear. CDR3 length: 11 residues. CDR1 and CDR2 (germline): MNHNS, SASEGT. V dropped 4 bases and J dropped 8 bases, with 6 bases sitting between them. CDR3 protein: CASSGLEPQHF. The CDR3 nucleotides are TGTGCCAGCAGTGGTCTTGAGCCCCAGCATTTT.

Remarks on this clone: The junction differs from germline at one of its ends, possibly a read error. This sequence joins TRBV7-2 and TRBJ2-7; 8 nucleotides agree with TRBD2. The CDR3 extends over 14 amino acids. CDR1 is SGHTA and CDR2 is FQGNSA in the germline V gene. CDR3 in DNA: TGTGCCAGCAGCTTGCCGGGGGGGATCACGGCCTTGGACTTC. Protein: CASSLPGGITALDF.

The chain couples TRBV7-9 to TRBJ1-1; D uncertain. The CDR3 runs 16 residues. Trimming cost V 7 bases and J 1 base, with 19 bases left between them. The V gene's germline CDR1 is SEHNR and CDR2 FQNEAQ (reference sequence). The CDR3 sequence: CASNPLGRQSNTEAFF. The CDR3, as DNA: TGTGCCAGCAACCCTCTTGGCAGGCAGTCGAACACTGAAGCTTTCTTT. Looking up the rest from reference TRBV7-9 and TRBJ1-1 gives the full variable domain: DTGVSQNPRHKITKRGQNVTFRCDPISEHNRLYWYRQTLGQGPEFLTYFQNEAQLEKSRLLSDRFSAERPKGSFSTLEIQRTEQGDSAMYLCASNPLGRQSNTEAFFGQGTRLTVV.

The rearrangement uses TRBV25-1 and TRBJ2-5, with D maybe TRBD1 (6 bases). V dropped 5 bases and J dropped 2 bases, with 15 bases sitting between them. Germline V gene lookup returns CDR1 MGHDK and CDR2 SYGVNS. The CDR3 runs 15 residues. CDR3 loop: CASSPTDRMQETQYF. The DNA for the CDR3 is TGTGCCAGCAGTCCCACCGACAGGATGCAAGAGACCCAGTACTTC.

V gene TRBV10-3 combines with J gene TRBJ1-1; 8 bases match TRBD1. The germline CDR1 and CDR2 sequences are ENHRY and SYGVKD. J gave up 0 bases and V 6 bases, and 3 bases lay outside the gene matches. The CDR3 totals 14 residues. The CDR3 nucleotides are TGTGCCATCAGGGGGGACAGGATGAACACTGAAGCTTTCTTT. As protein: CAIRGDRMNTEAFF.

The chain combines TRBV29-1 with TRBJ1-1; D may be TRBD1 (5 bases). V was trimmed by 5 bases and J by 6 bases, leaving 16 bases between them. Germline V gives CDR1 SQVTM, CDR2 ANQGSEA. The CDR3 is 13 residues long. CDR3 DNA sequence: TGCAGCGTTCCCGGGTGGGGGGGGTCTGAAGCTTTCTTT. Translating gives CSVPGWGGSEAFF.

This clone was picked up a small number of times. The chain employs TRBV29-1 and TRBJ2-5; D ambiguous. CDR3 length: 12 residues. Trimming shortened V by 5 bases and J by 5 bases, and 12 bases separated the two germline ends. CDR1 SQVTM and CDR2 ANQGSEA come from the germline V gene. CDR3 protein: CSVRLGGETQYF. CDR3 coding DNA: TGCAGCGTTCGACTTGGCGGTGAGACCCAGTACTTC.

The chain joins TRBV4-2 to TRBJ2-2; tentatively, D is TRBD2 (6 bases). Germline values: CDR1 LGHNA, CDR2 YNFKEQ. The V and J ends lost 1 base and 5 bases respectively, with 11 bases between them. The CDR3 runs to 15 residues. The CDR3 loop is CASSQAGVGTGELFF. The CDR3 region has the DNA TGTGCCAGCAGCCAAGCGGGAGTTGGGACCGGGGAGCTGTTTTTT.

This clone was seen more than once but under ten times. V and J are TRBV19 and TRBJ1-4; 7 bases fit TRBD1. CDR3 length: 13 amino acids. After removal of 9 bases from V and 10 bases from J, the junction contained 11 bases not matched to a gene. Germline V lookup: CDR1 LNHDA, CDR2 SQIVND (reference sequence). The CDR3 nucleotides read TGTGCCAGCTACGGGACAGCCTTTGGAAAACTGTTTTTT. It translates to CASYGTAFGKLFF.

The genes are TRBV7-6 and TRBJ1-2, with 8 bases that match TRBD1. In germline, CDR1 is SGHVS, CDR2 FNYEAQ. The CDR3 contains 14 residues. Trimming took 5 bases from V and 4 from J; bases not matched to a gene: 6. The CDR3 bases are TGTGCCAGCAGCAATTTCGACAGGGGCTATGGCTACACCTTC. Translating gives CASSNFDRGYGYTF.

V usage is TRBV29-1 and J usage is TRBJ2-1; 7 bases align to TRBD2. The V and J ends lost 1 base and 5 bases, in that order; junction bases with no gene match: 11. Germline CDR1 SQVTM, CDR2 ANQGSEA. The CDR3 sequence is 16 residues long. Here the CDR3 reads CSVEGLISGTNNEQFF. Here the CDR3 DNA reads TGCAGCGTTGAAGGTTTAATAAGCGGGACCAACAATGAGCAGTTCTTC.

A single count supports this clone. This rearrangement joins TRBV10-3 to TRBJ1-3; 7 nucleotides align to TRBD1. Germline values: CDR1 ENHRY, CDR2 SYGVKD. J was trimmed by 0 bases and V by 11 bases; bases with no gene match: 10. The CDR3 has 15 residues. CDR3 amino acids: CAAYGTASSGNTIYF. For the CDR3, the DNA is TGTGCCGCTTATGGGACAGCCAGCTCTGGAAACACCATATATTTT.

The rearrangement joins TRBV2 to TRBJ1-1; D is uncertain. V lost 6 bases and J 1 base, leaving 9 bases between the germline ends. This CDR3 has 13 residues. Germline V gene lookup returns CDR1 SNHLY and CDR2 FYNNEI. CDR3 protein: CASSLQSNTEAFF. The CDR3 DNA follows: TGTGCCAGCAGCTTACAGTCGAACACTGAAGCTTTCTTT.

J is TRBJ2-7 and V is TRBV5-1, with TRBD2 matching 9 bases. CDR1 SGHRS and CDR2 YFSETQ come from the germline V gene. The CDR3 has 15 residues. Trimming cost V 5 bases and J 9 bases; bases outside gene matches: 15. The CDR3 here is CASSRASGTQGGQYF. Here the CDR3 DNA reads TGCGCCAGCAGTCGAGCTAGCGGGACCCAGGGGGGGCAGTACTTC.

The chain joins TRBV29-1 to TRBJ2-1, with D tentatively TRBD1 (5 bases). Germline CDR1 is SQVTM and CDR2 is ANQGSEA. The CDR3 has 13 amino acids. V gave up 6 bases and J gave up 7 bases, with 16 bases separating them. CDR3 region: CSVGQGKWNEQFF. In nucleotides, the CDR3 is TGCAGCGTCGGTCAGGGAAAGTGGAATGAGCAGTTCTTC.

The chain is built from TRBV6-5 and TRBJ2-1; 9 bases match TRBD1. CDR3 length: 15 amino acids. Germline trimming cut 6 bases from V and 5 bases from J; bases unmatched to any gene: 8. Germline lookup yields CDR1 MNHEY and CDR2 SVGAGI. This CDR3 is CASSRPQGADNEQFF. CDR3 coding DNA: TGTGCCAGCAGCCGACCACAGGGGGCGGACAATGAGCAGTTCTTC.

V is TRBV28 and J is TRBJ2-1; 7 nucleotides match TRBD1. V lost 4 bases and J lost 4; bases outside the gene matches: 4. The CDR3 totals 14 residues. Looked up from germline, CDR1 is MDHEN and CDR2 is SYDVKM. The CDR3 loop reads CASSSQDRYNEQFF. In DNA, the CDR3 is TGTGCCAGCAGTTCCCAGGACAGGTACAATGAGCAGTTCTTC.

The chain employs TRBV11-2 and TRBJ1-5, with TRBD1 as a possible D gene (5 bases). Germline V gene data show CDR1 as SGHAT and CDR2 as FQNNGV. Trimming left V 1 base short and J 3 bases short, with 10 bases between. The CDR3 spans 15 residues. This CDR3 is CASSLVRGINQPQHF. CDR3 sequence (DNA): TGTGCCAGCAGCTTAGTTAGGGGAATCAATCAGCCCCAGCATTTT.

This chain joins TRBV25-1 and TRBJ2-3; the D gene is possibly TRBD1 (6 bases). The V end lost 1 base, the J end lost 3 bases, and 11 bases lay between the germline ends. In germline, CDR1 is MGHDK, CDR2 SYGVNS. This CDR3 has 15 residues. The CDR3 sequence: CASSESGVRTDTQYF. In nucleotides, the CDR3 is TGTGCCAGCAGTGAATCAGGGGTTCGGACAGATACGCAGTATTTT.

This clone turned up a few times. V usage is TRBV5-1 and J usage is TRBJ1-2; no firm D call. Deletions cut 1 base from V and 0 bases from J, with 10 bases between. The germline V gene encodes CDR1 SGHRS and CDR2 YFSETQ. This CDR3 is 15 amino acids long. In nucleotides, the CDR3 is TGCGCCAGCAGCTTGACTCTAGAAGCTAACTATGGCTACACCTTC. Translating it yields CASSLTLEANYGYTF.